Following are 6 T cell receptor beta chains from one sample sequenced in a study of T-cell memory formation after mild COVID-19. One entry per CDR3 protein, called by TCRdb with MiXCR from the 5' RACE reads. The sample shows about 340,000 distinct CDR3 sequences, approximately 16% of them seen only once. The sequencing sample was made of PBMCs or a T cell subset sorted from them (not recorded which). The source of these receptors is a man aged 18 to 30 who had mild COVID-19 (a few samples of this study predate the infection). Cell type and time point are not known.

This clonotype was counted only a few times. The chain is built from TRBV12-5 and TRBJ2-2, with TRBD1 identical over 7 bases. This CDR3 comprises 15 residues. CDR1 and CDR2 from the germline V gene are LGHNT and FRNRAP. V lost 4 bases, J lost 5 bases, and 7 bases stayed unmatched. CDR3 sequence: CASGSVTGRTGELFF. In nucleotides, the CDR3 is TGTGCTAGTGGTTCCGTGACAGGGCGGACCGGGGAGCTGTTTTTT.

This clonotype was picked up a small number of times. The V call is TRBV3-1, the J call TRBJ2-3, with TRBD1 matching 9 bases. The germline CDR1 and CDR2 sequences are LGHDT and YNNKEL (reference sequence). The CDR3 has 18 amino acids. J gave up 4 bases and V 0 bases, and 11 bases lay outside the gene matches. The CDR3: CASSQDFWGQGVADTQYF. In DNA, the CDR3 is TGTGCCAGCAGCCAAGATTTTTGGGGACAGGGAGTTGCAGATACGCAGTATTTT.

This clonotype was recorded a few times. The chain recombines TRBV29-1 with TRBJ2-7; D possibly corresponds to TRBD1 (6 bases). The CDR3 runs to 12 residues. Germline CDR1 is SQVTM and CDR2 is ANQGSEA. The V end was cut by 3 bases, the J end by 2 bases, with 8 bases between. DNA for the CDR3: TGCAGCGTTGAGGGGGACACCTACGAGCAGTACTTC. Residues: CSVEGDTYEQYF.

This clonotype was seen a handful of times. This sequence joins TRBV9 and TRBJ2-3, with D hard to call. This CDR3 region has 12 residues. Trimming removed 0 bases at V and 6 bases at J, with 5 bases between. The germline V gene encodes CDR1 SGDLS and CDR2 YYNGEE. The CDR3 region has the DNA TGTGCCAGCAGCGTAGTGGGGGATACGCAGTATTTT. This codes for CASSVVGDTQYF.

Ten or more counts support this clonotype. V gene TRBV7-2 combines with J gene TRBJ2-3, with D hard to call. CDR3 size: 15 residues. The V and J ends lost 5 bases and 1 base respectively, with 13 bases between them. CDR1 and CDR2 (germline): SGHTA, FQGNSA. CDR3 protein: CASSPHTGRTDTQYF. DNA of the CDR3: TGTGCCAGCAGCCCCCACACCGGACGCACAGATACGCAGTATTTT.

The chain combines TRBV5-1 with TRBJ2-3; the D gene is possibly TRBD1 (5 bases). The CDR3 length is 14 residues. Germline loops: CDR1 SGHRS, CDR2 YFSETQ. Trimming took 3 bases from V and 4 from J, leaving 12 bases between them. This CDR3 is CASSSQGYADTQYF. CDR3 in DNA: TGCGCCAGCAGCTCCCAGGGCTACGCAGATACGCAGTATTTT.